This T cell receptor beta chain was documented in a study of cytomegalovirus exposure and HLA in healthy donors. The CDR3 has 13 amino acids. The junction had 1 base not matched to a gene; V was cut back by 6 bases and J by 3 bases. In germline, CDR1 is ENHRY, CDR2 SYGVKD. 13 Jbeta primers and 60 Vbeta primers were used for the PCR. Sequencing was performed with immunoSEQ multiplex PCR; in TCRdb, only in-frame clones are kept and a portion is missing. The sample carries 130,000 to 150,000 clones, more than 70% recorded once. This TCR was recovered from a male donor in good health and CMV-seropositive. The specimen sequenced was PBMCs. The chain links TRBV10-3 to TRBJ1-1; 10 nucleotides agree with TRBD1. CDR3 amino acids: CAIRGQGDTEAFF. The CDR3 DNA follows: TGTGCCATCAGAGGACAGGGGGACACTGAAGCTTTCTTT.